A selection of T cell receptor beta chains follows, all from one sample in a study of technical replicates of blood from a handful of donors. Measured with immunoSEQ multiplex PCR; TCRdb has only the in-frame clones, and not every one. The table includes approximately 92,000 clones, approximately 95% detected once. The sample taken for sequencing was T cells isolated from PBMCs. The receptors come from a human donor in good health. The CDR3 runs from the conserved cysteine through the conserved F or W.

J gene	V gene	CDR3 protein
TRBJ2-1	TRBV18	CASSTRTDYNEQFF
TRBJ2-7	TRBV4-3	CASSLGASGDYEQYF
TRBJ2-1	TRBV18	CASSPPQADYNEQFF
TRBJ2-5	TRBV18	CASSPSGQVKETQYF
TRBJ2-5	TRBV2	CASSPHRTGIETQYF
TRBJ2-7	TRBV9	CASSADRAHEQYF
TRBJ2-7	TRBV5-6	CASSLVGYEQYF
TRBJ1-1	TRBV4-1	CASRPVTGGLEAFF
TRBJ1-1	TRBV7-9	CASSLERLLVTEAFF
TRBJ2-2	TRBV5-1	CASSLYGGRGTGELFF
TRBJ1-5	TRBV18	CASSQGQVGVPQHF
TRBJ2-7	TRBV9	CASSAYTSGRWGEQYF
TRBJ2-3	TRBV2	CATISGRDGTDTQYF
TRBJ2-7	TRBV9	CASSVGRGEQYF
TRBJ2-7	TRBV7-2	CASSNPTYEQYF
TRBJ2-7	TRBV15	CATSRGETGGDEQYF
TRBJ1-1	TRBV11-3	CASRLLDRPAEAFF
TRBJ2-2	TRBV6-5	CASSYREGTGELFF
TRBJ2-7	TRBV6-6	CASSSSQGDSRYEQYF
TRBJ2-7	TRBV6-5	CASSRRDSSYEQYF
TRBJ2-7	TRBV19	CASSLGQPYEQYF
TRBJ2-1	TRBV7-3	CASSLQGSNEQFF
TRBJ2-7	TRBV5-1	CASSLTSGAYEQYF
TRBJ1-4	TRBV2	CASNVGGPGEKLFF
TRBJ2-1	TRBV7-9	CASSLRSSAYNEQFF
TRBJ1-4	TRBV27	CASSLFDGGELFF
TRBJ2-5	TRBV5-4	CASSLPTGGWETQYF
TRBJ1-1	TRBV27	CASSLAGDYEAFF
TRBJ2-7	TRBV6-5	CASSYRTGGLNYEQYF
TRBJ1-2	TRBV2	CASSVHRDTGYTF
TRBJ2-3	TRBV25-1	CASSDSSTDTQYF
TRBJ2-7	TRBV9	CASSVAGLSYEQYF
TRBJ1-5	TRBV25-1	CASSGAGHNQPQHF
TRBJ2-3	TRBV7-3	CASSFLAGEGDTQYF
TRBJ2-7	TRBV19	CASTPLQEIAKSYEQYF
TRBJ2-7	TRBV9	CASSVSGTGGYEQYF
TRBJ2-3	TRBV18	CASSPGQSTDTQYF
TRBJ1-2	TRBV7-3	CASSSEDRGDYGYTF
TRBJ2-1	TRBV7-7	CASSLALYNEQFF
TRBJ2-5	TRBV5-1	CASSRRPGQGARWETQYF
TRBJ2-7	TRBV4-1	CASGGTSGRASGNEQYF
TRBJ1-2	TRBV6-4	CASECRGRRGYTF
TRBJ1-5	TRBV4-2	CASSQAQGVSNQPQHF
TRBJ1-5	TRBV5-1	CASSKTGDNQPQHF
TRBJ2-1	TRBV11-2	CASSHMGLADYNEQFF
TRBJ2-1	TRBV7-7	CASSSGTPPYNEQFF
TRBJ1-2	TRBV9	CASSSRDSNYGYTF
TRBJ2-7	TRBV6-5	CASSYGSGQGAYEQYF
TRBJ2-1	TRBV6-5	CASSYSLRSEQFF
TRBJ1-1	TRBV10-3	CAISAGQGIAEAFF